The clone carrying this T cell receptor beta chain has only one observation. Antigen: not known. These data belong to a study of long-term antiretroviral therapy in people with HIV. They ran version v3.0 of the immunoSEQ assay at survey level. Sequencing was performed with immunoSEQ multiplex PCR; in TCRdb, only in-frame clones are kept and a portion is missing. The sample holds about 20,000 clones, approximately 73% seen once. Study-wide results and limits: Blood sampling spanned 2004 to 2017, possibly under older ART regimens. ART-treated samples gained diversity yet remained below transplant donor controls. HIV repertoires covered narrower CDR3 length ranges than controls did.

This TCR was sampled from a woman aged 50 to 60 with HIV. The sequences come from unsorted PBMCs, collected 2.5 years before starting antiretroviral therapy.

The CDR3 sequence is CASSRTGGRETQYF. For the CDR3, the DNA is TGTGCCAGCAGCAGAACAGGGGGCCGAGAGACCCAGTACTTC. The chain combines TRBV2 with TRBJ2-5; 9 nucleotides agree with TRBD1. The CDR3 spans 14 residues. CDR1 is SNHLY and CDR2 is FYNNEI in the germline V gene. The junction had 6 bases not matched to a gene; V was cut back by 6 bases and J by 4 bases.